This T cell receptor (beta chain) is from a study of T cell responses to AZD1222 COVID-19 vaccine. TCRdb's table, derived via immunoSEQ multiplex PCR, lists solely in-frame clones and lacks some. In the table there are tens of thousands of clones, roughly 89% of which are singletons. Germline values: CDR1 GTSNPN, CDR2 SVGIG (reference sequence). Trimming took 3 bases from V and 8 from J, leaving 22 bases between them. This CDR3 is 16 amino acids long. The chain couples TRBV30 to TRBJ1-4; the D is unclear. Sequencing was performed on peripheral blood, taken 28 days after the second AZD1222 dose. The source is an adult who received the AZD1222 COVID-19 vaccine. CDR3 in DNA: TGTGCCTGGAGCGCGTCGGGAAGGGCCCCTGGGGAAAAACTGTTTTTT. Protein: CAWSASGRAPGEKLFF.